This entry features one T cell receptor (beta chain) sequence. Its antigen is currently unknown. The method was immunoSEQ multiplex PCR; TCRdb's version includes in-frame clones alone and lacks a portion of them. Among some 100,000 clones listed, about 80% were seen once. These data originate in a study of radiotherapy plus CTLA-4 blockade in lung cancer. Overall study results and limits: Reports identified early blood T cell clone dynamics, with interferon-beta, as the best response predictor.

The material sequenced was peripheral blood, taken from a patient treated with radiotherapy plus ipilimumab. The clonotype originates from a human donor with non-small cell lung cancer that progressed on radiotherapy plus ipilimumab.

The DNA of the CDR3 is TGTGCCAGCAGCCCCACCGTTGGAGAGACCCAGTACTTC. Its translation is CASSPTVGETQYF. This rearrangement joins TRBV7-3 to TRBJ2-5, with D unresolved. The CDR3 runs to 13 residues. The ends were cut back, 5 bases at V and 4 bases at J, with 11 bases in the middle. Germline CDR1 SGHTA, CDR2 FQGTGA. Complete variable domain (other parts from reference TRBV7-3 and TRBJ2-5): GAGVSQTPSNKVTEKGKYVELRCDPISGHTALYWYRQSLGQGPEFLIYFQGTGAADDSGLPNDRFFAVRPEGSVSTLKIQRTERGDSAVYLCASSPTVGETQYFGPGTRLLVL.